The 2 T cell receptor beta chains below all came from one sample that was sequenced in a study of T cells in tumors after PD-1 blockade. TCRdb's copy holds only in-frame clones and misses some; the assay was immunoSEQ multiplex PCR. This table holds 55,000 to 70,000 clones, around 77% found once. Sequencing used PBMCs, obtained before anti-PD-1 treatment. These receptors were obtained from a human donor with basal cell carcinoma.

The gene calls are TRBV29-1 and TRBJ2-5, with 10 bases that match TRBD1. Germline CDR1 is SQVTM and CDR2 is ANQGSEA. The trim removed 7 bases at V and 5 bases at J, leaving 7 bases unmatched. This CDR3 is 13 amino acids long. Here the CDR3 reads CSGMTGGSETQYF. CDR3 in DNA: TGCAGCGGAATGACAGGGGGCAGTGAGACCCAGTACTTC.

This clone was detected only a few times. The chain recombines TRBV11-3 with TRBJ2-3; possibly TRBD1 or TRBD2 for D (5 bases each). V shed 5 bases and J shed 4 bases, with 16 bases lying between them. The germline CDR1 and CDR2 sequences are SGHNT and YENEEA. This CDR3 comprises 15 residues. In nucleotides, the CDR3 is TGTGCCAGCAGCCGAGGGGAAACCGACCCAGATACGCAGTATTTT. This sequence encodes CASSRGETDPDTQYF.